These T cell receptor beta chains were read from a single sample in a study of T cell responses to AZD1222 COVID-19 vaccine. The data were produced by immunoSEQ multiplex PCR, yet TCRdb's version contains in-frame clones alone and is incomplete. The repertoire has approximately 100,000 clones, 85% to 90% of them found once; the top ten carry 16%. Here the sequenced sample was peripheral blood, taken on day 0 of AZD1222 vaccination. The receptor set was obtained from an adult in good health. CDR3s include the opening cysteine and the closing phenylalanine or tryptophan. D genes are given only for firm matches. Part of the rows lack a size; the others show once, few, many or a class for expanded clones.

TRBJ2-7	TRBV19	.	.	TGTGCCAGTAGTATTTGGGGGGGCAGCGCAACCTACGAGCAGTACTTC	CASSIWGGSATYEQYF
TRBJ2-1	TRBV5-4	.	TRBD2	TGTGCCAGCAGCGTACTAGCGGGGGGGTACATTGAGCAGTTCTTC	CASSVLAGGYIEQFF
TRBJ1-2	TRBV3-1/TRBV3-2	.	.	TGTGCCAGCAGCCAAGATCCGTCAACTAACTATGGCTACACCTTC	CASSQDPSTNYGYTF
TRBJ1-4	TRBV28	.	TRBD1	TGTGCCAGCAGTACCGACAGGGATAATGAAAAACTGTTTTTT	CASSTDRDNEKLFF
TRBJ2-3	TRBV2	few	.	TGTGCCACAGCAGAGGGCGCCACAGATACGCAGTATTTT	CATAEGATDTQYF
TRBJ1-1	TRBV10-3	.	TRBD1	TGTGCCATCAGTAGAACTGACAGGGGGAACACTGAAGCTTTCTTT	CAISRTDRGNTEAFF
TRBJ2-7	TRBV12-5	.	.	TGTGCTAGTGGTTTGGTACCCGGTAAACGGGTAAACGAGCAGTACTTC	CASGLVPGKRVNEQYF
TRBJ2-6	TRBV4-1	.	.	TGCGCCAGCAGTGGATCCTCTGGGGCCAACGTCCTGACTTTC	CASSGSSGANVLTF
TRBJ2-1	TRBV6-4	.	.	TGTGCCAGCAGCCCCCGCCCGAGCTATGAGCAGTTCTTC	CASSPRPSYEQFF
TRBJ1-5	TRBV2	.	.	TGTGCCAGCAGTTTGACTACCACGGGCAATCAGCCCCAGCATTTT	CASSLTTTGNQPQHF
TRBJ2-7	TRBV28	.	.	TGTGCCAGCAGCTCTAGCTCCTACGAGCAGTACTTC	CASSSSSYEQYF
TRBJ2-7	TRBV5-8	.	TRBD1	TGTGCCAGCAGCCAAGAGACAGGGGGGACCTACGAGCAGTACTTC	CASSQETGGTYEQYF
TRBJ1-2	TRBV12-3/TRBV12-4	.	.	TGTGCCAGCAGTCCGCGGGGGCACTATGGCTACACCTTC	CASSPRGHYGYTF
TRBJ2-2	TRBV24-1	.	TRBD2	TGTGCCACCAGTTCAGCGGGGGCTGGCACCGGGGAGCTGTTTTTT	CATSSAGAGTGELFF
TRBJ1-5	TRBV19	once	TRBD1	TGTGCCAGTAGAGTCTCAGGAGGGGGCGGTCAGCCCCAGCATTTT	CASRVSGGGGQPQHF
TRBJ2-1	TRBV6-6	.	TRBD2	TGTGCCAGTGCGACTAGCCAGGGCTACAATGAGCAGTTCTTC	CASATSQGYNEQFF
TRBJ1-2	TRBV12-5	once	.	TGTGCTAGTGGTTTGCCGAGGGGCGGCTACACCTTC	CASGLPRGGYTF
TRBJ2-5	TRBV27	.	TRBD2	TGTGCCAGCAGTTTTGCTAGCGGTTATCAAGAGACCCAGTACTTC	CASSFASGYQETQYF
TRBJ2-1	TRBV6-5	.	.	TGTGCCAGCAGTTACCAAGGTCGGCAGTTCTTC	CASSYQGRQFF
TRBJ1-3	TRBV7-9	.	TRBD1	TGTGCCAGCAGCCCGGGACAGGGTGTTGGAAACACCATATATTTT	CASSPGQGVGNTIYF